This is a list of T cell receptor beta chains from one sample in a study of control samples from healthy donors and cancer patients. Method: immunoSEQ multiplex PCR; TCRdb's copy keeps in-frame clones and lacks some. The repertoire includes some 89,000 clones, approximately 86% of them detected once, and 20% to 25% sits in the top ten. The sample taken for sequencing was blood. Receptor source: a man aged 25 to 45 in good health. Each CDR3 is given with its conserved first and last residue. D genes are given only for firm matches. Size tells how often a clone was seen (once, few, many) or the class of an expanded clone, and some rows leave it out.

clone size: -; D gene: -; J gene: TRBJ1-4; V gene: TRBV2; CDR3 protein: CASTSWGDEKLFF; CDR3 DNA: TGTGCCAGCACAAGTTGGGGGGATGAAAAACTGTTTTTT
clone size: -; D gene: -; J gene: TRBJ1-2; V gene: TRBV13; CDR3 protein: CASSLGTLSVANYGYTF; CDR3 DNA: TGTGCCAGCAGCTTAGGGACACTCTCCGTAGCTAACTATGGCTACACCTTC
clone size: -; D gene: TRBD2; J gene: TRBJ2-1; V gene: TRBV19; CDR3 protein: CATSRLAGLINSYNEQFF; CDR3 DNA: TGTGCCACATCACGACTAGCGGGTTTAATAAACTCCTACAATGAGCAGTTCTTC
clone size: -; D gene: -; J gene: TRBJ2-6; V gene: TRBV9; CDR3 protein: CASSVAVSGANVLTF; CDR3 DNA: TGTGCCAGCAGCGTAGCGGTCTCTGGGGCCAACGTCCTGACTTTC
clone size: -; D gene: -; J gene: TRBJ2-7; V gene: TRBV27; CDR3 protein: CASAFRGDPYEQYF; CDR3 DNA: TGTGCCAGTGCCTTCCGGGGTGACCCCTACGAGCAGTACTTC
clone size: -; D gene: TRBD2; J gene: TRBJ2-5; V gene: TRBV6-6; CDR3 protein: CASSWGLAGGPETQYF; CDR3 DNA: TGTGCCAGCAGTTGGGGACTAGCGGGGGGGCCGGAGACCCAGTACTTC
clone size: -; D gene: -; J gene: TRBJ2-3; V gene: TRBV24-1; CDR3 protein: CATSDYVGGARTDTQYF; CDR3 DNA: TGTGCCACCAGTGATTATGTCGGCGGGGCCCGCACAGATACGCAGTATTTT
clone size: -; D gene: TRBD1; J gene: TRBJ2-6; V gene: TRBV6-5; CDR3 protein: CASRDDRAGANVLTF; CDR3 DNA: TGTGCCAGCAGGGATGACAGGGCTGGGGCCAACGTCCTGACTTTC
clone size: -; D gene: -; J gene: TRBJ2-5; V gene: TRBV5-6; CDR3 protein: CASARTEGFQETQYF; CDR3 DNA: TGTGCCAGCGCCAGGACGGAAGGATTCCAAGAGACCCAGTACTTC
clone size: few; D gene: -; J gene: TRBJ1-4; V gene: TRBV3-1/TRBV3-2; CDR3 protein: CASSLSRDSRNIGELFF; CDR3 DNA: TGTGCCAGCAGCCTTAGCCGGGACTCACGTAACATTGGGGAACTGTTTTTT
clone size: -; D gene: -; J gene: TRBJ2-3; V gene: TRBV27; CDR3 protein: CASSSRGPTSTDTQYF; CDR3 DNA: TGTGCCAGCAGTTCTCGGGGCCCAACTAGCACAGATACGCAGTATTTT
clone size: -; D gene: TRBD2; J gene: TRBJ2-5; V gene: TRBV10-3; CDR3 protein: CAISALPGLQETQYF; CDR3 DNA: TGTGCCATCAGCGCATTACCGGGACTACAAGAGACCCAGTACTTC
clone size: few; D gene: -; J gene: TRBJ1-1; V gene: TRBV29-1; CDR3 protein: CSVVSPANTEAFF; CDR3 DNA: TGCAGCGTTGTGTCTCCGGCGAACACTGAAGCTTTCTTT
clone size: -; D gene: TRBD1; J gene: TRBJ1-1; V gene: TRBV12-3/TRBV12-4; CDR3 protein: CASGTGGPTEAFF; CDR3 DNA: TGTGCCAGCGGCACAGGGGGTCCCACTGAAGCTTTCTTT
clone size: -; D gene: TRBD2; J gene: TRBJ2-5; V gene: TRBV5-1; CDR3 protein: CASSLPSGAIQETQYF; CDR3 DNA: TGCGCCAGCAGCTTGCCCAGCGGGGCAATACAAGAGACCCAGTACTTC
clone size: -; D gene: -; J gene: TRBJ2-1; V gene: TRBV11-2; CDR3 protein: CASSFYSVGEQFF; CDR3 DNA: TGTGCCAGCAGCTTTTATTCGGTAGGGGAGCAGTTCTTC
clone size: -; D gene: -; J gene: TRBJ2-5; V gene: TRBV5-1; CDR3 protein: CASSTGFWEETQYF; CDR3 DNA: TGCGCCAGCAGCACAGGATTTTGGGAAGAGACCCAGTACTTC
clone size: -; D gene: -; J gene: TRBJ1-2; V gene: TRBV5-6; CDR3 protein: CASSLAEGGYTF; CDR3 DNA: TGTGCCAGCAGCTTGGCGGAAGGTGGCTACACCTTC
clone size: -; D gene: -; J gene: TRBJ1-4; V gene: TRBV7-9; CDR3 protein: CASSHGGPATNEKLFF; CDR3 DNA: TGTGCCAGCAGCCACGGGGGACCAGCCACTAATGAAAAACTGTTTTTT
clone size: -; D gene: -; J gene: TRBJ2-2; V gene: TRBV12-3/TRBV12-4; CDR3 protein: CASRGLPGELFF; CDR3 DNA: TGTGCCAGCAGAGGACTACCCGGGGAGCTGTTTTTT
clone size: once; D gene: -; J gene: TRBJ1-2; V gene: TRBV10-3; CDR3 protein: CAISEGGAGNYGYTF; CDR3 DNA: TGTGCCATCAGTGAAGGCGGGGCCGGGAACTATGGCTACACCTTC
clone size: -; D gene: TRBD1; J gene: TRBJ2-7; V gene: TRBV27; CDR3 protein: CASSPSGQGNPYEQYF; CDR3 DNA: TGTGCCAGCAGTCCATCGGGACAGGGGAATCCTTACGAGCAGTACTTC
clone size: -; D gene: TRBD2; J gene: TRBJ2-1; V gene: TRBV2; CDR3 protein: CASNSGGVYNEQFF; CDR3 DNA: TGTGCCAGCAACAGCGGGGGGGTATACAATGAGCAGTTCTTC
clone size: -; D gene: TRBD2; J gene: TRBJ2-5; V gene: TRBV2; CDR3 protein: CATRTSGGAETQYF; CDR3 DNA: TGTGCCACCCGGACTAGCGGGGGTGCGGAGACCCAGTACTTC
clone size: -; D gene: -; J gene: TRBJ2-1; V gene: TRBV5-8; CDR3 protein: CASSRGGTYNEQFF; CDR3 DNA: TGTGCCAGCAGCAGGGGGGGTACTTACAATGAGCAGTTCTTC
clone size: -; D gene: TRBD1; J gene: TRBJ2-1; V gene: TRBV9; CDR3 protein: CASSVDPGGSNEQFF; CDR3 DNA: TGTGCCAGCAGCGTAGACCCAGGGGGATCCAATGAGCAGTTCTTC
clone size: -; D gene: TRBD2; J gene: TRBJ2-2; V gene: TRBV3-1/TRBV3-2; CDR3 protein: CASSQAGGAGELFF; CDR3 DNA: TGTGCCAGCAGCCAAGCGGGGGGAGCCGGGGAGCTGTTTTTT
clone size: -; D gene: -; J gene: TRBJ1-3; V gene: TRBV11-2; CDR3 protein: CASSPGARYTIYF; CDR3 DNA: TGTGCCAGCAGCCCGGGGGCCCGATACACCATATATTTT
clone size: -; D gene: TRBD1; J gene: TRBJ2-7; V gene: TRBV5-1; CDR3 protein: CASGQGYGEQYF; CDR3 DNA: TGCGCCAGCGGACAGGGGTATGGGGAGCAGTACTTC
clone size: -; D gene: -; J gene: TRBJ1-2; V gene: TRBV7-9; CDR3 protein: CASSLGRGGLSHGYTF; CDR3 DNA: TGTGCCAGCAGCTTAGGCCGGGGGGGCCTTAGCCATGGCTACACCTTC
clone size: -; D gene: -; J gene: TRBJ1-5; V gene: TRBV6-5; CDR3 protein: CASRRTGASNQPQHF; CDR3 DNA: TGTGCCAGCAGGCGAACAGGAGCAAGCAATCAGCCCCAGCATTTT
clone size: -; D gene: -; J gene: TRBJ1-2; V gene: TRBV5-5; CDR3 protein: CASSLGDTHYGYTF; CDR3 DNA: TGTGCCAGCAGCTTAGGGGACACTCACTATGGCTACACCTTC
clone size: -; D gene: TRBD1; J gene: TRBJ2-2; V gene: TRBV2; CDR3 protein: CASRGQANTGELFF; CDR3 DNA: TGTGCCAGCAGGGGACAGGCAAACACCGGGGAGCTGTTTTTT
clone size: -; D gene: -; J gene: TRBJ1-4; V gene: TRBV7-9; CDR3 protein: CASSLELIGGEKLFF; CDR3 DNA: TGTGCCAGCAGCTTAGAACTAATCGGGGGTGAAAAACTGTTTTTT
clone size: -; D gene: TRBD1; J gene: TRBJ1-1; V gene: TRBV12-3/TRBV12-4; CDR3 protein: CASSQGQGTEAFF; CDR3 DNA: TGTGCCAGCAGTCAGGGACAGGGGACTGAAGCTTTCTTT
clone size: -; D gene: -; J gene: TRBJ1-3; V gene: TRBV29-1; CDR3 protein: CSAVYRGNTIYF; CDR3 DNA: TGCAGCGCCGTTTACAGGGGAAACACCATATATTTT
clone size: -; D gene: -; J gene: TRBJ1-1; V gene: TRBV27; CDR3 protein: CASSSQVMNTEAFF; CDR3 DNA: TGTGCCAGCAGTAGCCAAGTAATGAACACTGAAGCTTTCTTT
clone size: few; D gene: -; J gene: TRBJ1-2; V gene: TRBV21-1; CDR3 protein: CAARSGLGYGYTF; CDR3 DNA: TGTGCAGCACGATCGGGACTTGGCTATGGCTACACCTTC
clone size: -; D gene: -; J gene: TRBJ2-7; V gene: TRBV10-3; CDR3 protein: CAISERHGYEQYF; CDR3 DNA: TGTGCCATCAGTGAACGCCACGGCTACGAGCAGTACTTC
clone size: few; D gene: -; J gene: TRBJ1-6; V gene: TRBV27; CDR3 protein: CASSRKRISGSDNSPLHF; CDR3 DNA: TGTGCCAGCAGTCGCAAAAGAATCTCAGGGTCAGATAATTCACCCCTCCACTTT
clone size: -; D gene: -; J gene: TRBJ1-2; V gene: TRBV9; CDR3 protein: CASSVELGGYTF; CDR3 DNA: TGTGCCAGCAGCGTAGAGTTGGGTGGCTACACCTTC
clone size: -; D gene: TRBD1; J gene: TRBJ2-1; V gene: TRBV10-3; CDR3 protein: CAISLTGREQFF; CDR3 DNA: TGTGCCATCAGTCTGACAGGGCGTGAGCAGTTCTTC
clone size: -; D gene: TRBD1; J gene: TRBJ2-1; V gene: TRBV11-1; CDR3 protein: CASASGQGNNEQFF; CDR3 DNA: TGTGCCAGCGCCTCGGGACAGGGTAACAATGAGCAGTTCTTC
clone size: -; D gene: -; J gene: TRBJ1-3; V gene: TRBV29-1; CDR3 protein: CSVRGPAGNTIYF; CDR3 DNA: TGCAGCGTCCGCGGACCAGCTGGAAACACCATATATTTT
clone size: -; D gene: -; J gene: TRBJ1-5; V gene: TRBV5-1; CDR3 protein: CASSLAPGPSNQPQHF; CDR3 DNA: TGCGCCAGCAGCTTGGCCCCAGGTCCGAGCAATCAGCCCCAGCATTTT
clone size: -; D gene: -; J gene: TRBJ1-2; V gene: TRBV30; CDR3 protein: CAWSVGVGYGYTF; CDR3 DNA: TGTGCCTGGAGTGTCGGGGTCGGCTATGGCTACACCTTC